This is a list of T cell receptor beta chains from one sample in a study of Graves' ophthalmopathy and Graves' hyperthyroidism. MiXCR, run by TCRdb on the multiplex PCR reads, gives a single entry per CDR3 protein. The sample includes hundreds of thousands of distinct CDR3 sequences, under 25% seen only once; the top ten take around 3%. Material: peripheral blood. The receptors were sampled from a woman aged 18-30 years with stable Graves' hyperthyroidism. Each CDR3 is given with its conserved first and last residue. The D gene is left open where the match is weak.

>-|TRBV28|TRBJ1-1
CASSLGNRERTEAFF
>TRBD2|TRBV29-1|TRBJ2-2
CSVVGSGSGTGELFF
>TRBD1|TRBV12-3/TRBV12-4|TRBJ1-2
CASSLAGGAGGYTF
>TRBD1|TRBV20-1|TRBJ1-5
CSASPRGPRGNQPQHF
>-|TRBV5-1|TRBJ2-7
CASSLEGSYEQYF
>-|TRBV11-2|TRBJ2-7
CASSFSRATYEQYF
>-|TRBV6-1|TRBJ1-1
CASNRGHPNTEAFF
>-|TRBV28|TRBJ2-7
CANSFPGQAYEQYF
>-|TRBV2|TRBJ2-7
CASKSETGLREQYF
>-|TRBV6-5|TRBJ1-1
CASSYSARTGAEAFF
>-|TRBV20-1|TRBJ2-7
CSARGTRTDFYEQYF
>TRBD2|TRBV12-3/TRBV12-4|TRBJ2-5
CASSLKRGVQETQYF
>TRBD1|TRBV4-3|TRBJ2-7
CASSQADRVHEQYF
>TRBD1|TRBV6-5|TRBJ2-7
CASSYTPGQSYEQYF
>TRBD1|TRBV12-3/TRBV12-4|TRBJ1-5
CASSWDRRDQPQHF
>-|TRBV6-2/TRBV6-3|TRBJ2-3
CASSYQVDTQYF
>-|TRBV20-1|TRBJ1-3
CSARVGVGGNTIYF
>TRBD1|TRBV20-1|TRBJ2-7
CSARRDRTYEQYF